This TCR beta chain was documented in a study of T cell repertoires in cytomegalovirus infection. At the level of the study: Both CMV infection and a matching HLA type were indicated by public TCR beta signatures.

MiXCR, applied by TCRdb to the reads, yields one record per CDR3 protein. The table includes approximately 250,000 distinct CDR3 sequences, over 20% detected once. Per germline, CDR1 MDHEN and CDR2 SYDVKM. V dropped 4 bases and J dropped 1 base, with 13 bases sitting between them. The CDR3 contains 15 residues. As to this clonotype: Antigen specificity is unknown.

Study conclusions and caveats: The ex vivo response was dominated by HLA-C-restricted CMV-specific TCR beta clonotypes. Totalled public TCR beta family frequency picked out people who carried CMV plus the relevant HLA.

The receptor's source is a human donor in good health (CMV status not recorded). Some clones in this sample may be carry-over from other donors' samples. Source material: CD8+ T cells from PBMCs. The chain uses TRBV28 and TRBJ1-1; perhaps TRBD1 as D (6 bases). DNA for the CDR3: TGTGCCAGCAGTTCCCGACCGACAGGGAACACTGAAGCTTTCTTT. Residues: CASSSRPTGNTEAFF.